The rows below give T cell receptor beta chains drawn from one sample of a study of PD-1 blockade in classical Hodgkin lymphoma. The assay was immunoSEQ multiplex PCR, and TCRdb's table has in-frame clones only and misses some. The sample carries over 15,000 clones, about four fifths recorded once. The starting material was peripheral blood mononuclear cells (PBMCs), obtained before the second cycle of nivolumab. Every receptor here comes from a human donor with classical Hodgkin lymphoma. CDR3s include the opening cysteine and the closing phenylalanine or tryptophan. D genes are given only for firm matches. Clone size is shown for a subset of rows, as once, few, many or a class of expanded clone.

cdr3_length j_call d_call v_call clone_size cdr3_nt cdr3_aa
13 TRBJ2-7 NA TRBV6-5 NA TGTGCCAGCAGTCCCGAGGGGATCTACGAGCAGTACTTC CASSPEGIYEQYF
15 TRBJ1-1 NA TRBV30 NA TGTGCCTGGAGAGAACTCGGGAAGGTCCACACTGAAGCTTTCTTT CAWRELGKVHTEAFF
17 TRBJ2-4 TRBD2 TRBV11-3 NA TGTGCCAGCAGCTCCCAACTAGCGGGAGGAGGGGTAAACATTCAGTACTTC CASSSQLAGGGVNIQYF
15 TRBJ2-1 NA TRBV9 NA TGTGCCAGCAGCGCGGGAGCCTTGCCTTACAATGAGCAGTTCTTC CASSAGALPYNEQFF
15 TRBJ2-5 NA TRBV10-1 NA TGCGCCAGCAGTGAGTCTAGGCGGGGTAAAGAGACCCAGTACTTC CASSESRRGKETQYF
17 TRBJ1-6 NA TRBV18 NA TGTGCCAGCTCACCCATTGTACAGGGATTCGATAATTCACCCCTCCACTTT CASSPIVQGFDNSPLHF
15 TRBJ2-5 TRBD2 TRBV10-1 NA TGCGCCAGCAACAAACTAGCGGGGGGATTTGAGACCCAGTACTTC CASNKLAGGFETQYF
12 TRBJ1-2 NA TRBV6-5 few TGTGCCAGCAGTTACTCAAATCGCGGCTACACCTTC CASSYSNRGYTF
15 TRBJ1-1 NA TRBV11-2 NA TGTGCCAGCAGCCGCTTGACAGTAATGAACACTGAAGCTTTCTTT CASSRLTVMNTEAFF
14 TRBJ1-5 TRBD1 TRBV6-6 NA TGTGCCAGCAGGACAGGGGAGGTGGGTCAGCCCCAGCATTTT CASRTGEVGQPQHF
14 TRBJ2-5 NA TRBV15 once TGTGCCACCAGCAGAGATCTTGAAGGAGAGACCCAGTACTTC CATSRDLEGETQYF
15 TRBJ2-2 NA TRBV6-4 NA TGTGCCAGCAGTGACGAGGGAGGGGGCACCGGGGAGCTGTTTTTT CASSDEGGGTGELFF
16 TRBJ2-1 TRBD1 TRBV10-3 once TGTGCCATCAGTGAGTCTTGGGACAGGTGGTACAATGAGCAGTTCTTC CAISESWDRWYNEQFF
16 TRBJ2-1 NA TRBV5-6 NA TGTGCCAGCAGCTTGGACATAGGGAGCTCCTACAATGAGCAGTTCTTC CASSLDIGSSYNEQFF
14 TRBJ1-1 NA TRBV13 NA TGTGCCAGCAGCTTAGTCAGGATGAACACTGAAGCTTTCTTT CASSLVRMNTEAFF
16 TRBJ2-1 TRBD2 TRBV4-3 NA TGCGCCAGCAGCCAAGAAGGGACTAGCGGGAGCCGTGAGCAGTTCTTC CASSQEGTSGSREQFF
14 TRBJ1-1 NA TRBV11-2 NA TGTGCCAGCAGCCTCACAGGGAGGGACACTGAAGCTTTCTTT CASSLTGRDTEAFF
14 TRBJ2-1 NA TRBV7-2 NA TGTGCCAGCAGCTTATATTTAGAACAGGGTGAGCAGTTCTTC CASSLYLEQGEQFF
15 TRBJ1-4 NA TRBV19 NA TGTGCCAGTAGTACCCCGACGGAGAGTTTTGAAAAACTGTTTTTT CASSTPTESFEKLFF
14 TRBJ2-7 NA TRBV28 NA TGTGCCAGCAGGCCCCGACAGGTTTCCTACGAGCAGTACTTC CASRPRQVSYEQYF
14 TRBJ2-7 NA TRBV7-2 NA TGTGCCAGCAGCTTAGGGGGCGCCTCCTACGAGCAGTACTTC CASSLGGASYEQYF
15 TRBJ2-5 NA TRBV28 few TGTGCCAGCAGTTTCACAGGCCGGTGGCAAGAGACCCAGTACTTC CASSFTGRWQETQYF
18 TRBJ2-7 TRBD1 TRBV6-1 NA TGTGCCAGCAGTGATGTTCTAAGGGGACAGGTTAGCTCCTACGAGCAGTACTTC CASSDVLRGQVSSYEQYF
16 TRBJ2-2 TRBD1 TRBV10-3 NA TGTGCCATCAGTCTCCGGGACAGAGGTAACACCGGGGAGCTGTTTTTT CAISLRDRGNTGELFF
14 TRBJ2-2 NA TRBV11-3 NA TGTGCCAGCAGCTTTCAGGCGAACACCGGGGAGCTGTTTTTT CASSFQANTGELFF
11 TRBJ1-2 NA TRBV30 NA TGTGCCTGGAGTGAGGGCGGGGGCTACACCTTC CAWSEGGGYTF
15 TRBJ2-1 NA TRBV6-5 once TGTGCCAGCAGTTTCGGCAGGACCCTGGGGAATGAGCAGTTCTTC CASSFGRTLGNEQFF
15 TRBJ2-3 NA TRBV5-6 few TGTGCCAGCAGCTTGCGAAGGGCAGACACAGATACGCAGTATTTT CASSLRRADTDTQYF
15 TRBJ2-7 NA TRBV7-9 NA TGTGCCAGCAGCTCTCTCACCGGGACTCACTACGAGCAGTACTTC CASSSLTGTHYEQYF
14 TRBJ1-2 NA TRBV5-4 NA TGTGCCAGCAGCTCGCCTGATCTTTCGGCTGGCTACACCTTC CASSSPDLSAGYTF
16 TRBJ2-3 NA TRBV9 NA TGTGCCAGCAGCGTAGGGGTACACCGGAACACAGATACGCAGTATTTT CASSVGVHRNTDTQYF
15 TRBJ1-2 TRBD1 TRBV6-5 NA TGTGCCAGCAGTTACGTCTCTGGGACAGACTATGGCTACACCTTC CASSYVSGTDYGYTF
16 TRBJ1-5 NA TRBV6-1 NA TGTGCCAGCAGTGAAGCCATGATGGGCACTCATCAGCCCCAGCATTTT CASSEAMMGTHQPQHF
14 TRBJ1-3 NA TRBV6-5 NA TGTGCCAGCAGTAGCCACGCTCCTGGAAACACCATATATTTT CASSSHAPGNTIYF
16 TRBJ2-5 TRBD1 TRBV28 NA TGTGCCAGCAGTTCATGGCTCCGGGACAGTAAAGAGACCCAGTACTTC CASSSWLRDSKETQYF
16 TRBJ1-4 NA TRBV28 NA TGTGCCAGCAGTTTATCCCCCGGGTCGACTAATGAAAAACTGTTTTTT CASSLSPGSTNEKLFF
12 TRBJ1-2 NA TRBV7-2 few TGTGCCAGCAGCTTAGCCCGAGATGGCTACACCTTC CASSLARDGYTF
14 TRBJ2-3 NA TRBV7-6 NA TGTGCCAGCAGCTCTCGACTCGGCACAGATACGCAGTATTTT CASSSRLGTDTQYF
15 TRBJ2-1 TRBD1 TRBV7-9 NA TGTGCCAGCAGCATAGGACAGGGGGCTAACAATGAGCAGTTCTTC CASSIGQGANNEQFF
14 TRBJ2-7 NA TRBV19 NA TGTGCCAGTAGTATTACGGGCGGCCCCTACGAGCAGTACTTC CASSITGGPYEQYF
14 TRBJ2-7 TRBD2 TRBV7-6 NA TGTGCCAGCAGCCTAGGCCTAGCGGCGGGCGAGCAGTACTTC CASSLGLAAGEQYF
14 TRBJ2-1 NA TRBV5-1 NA TGCGCCAGCAGTTTAATGGACAGCTACAATGAGCAGTTCTTC CASSLMDSYNEQFF
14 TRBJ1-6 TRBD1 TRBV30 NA TGTGCCTGCGGACAGGGGTTATGGAATTCACCCCTCCACTTT CACGQGLWNSPLHF
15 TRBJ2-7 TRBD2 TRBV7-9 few TGTGCCAGCAGCTCCTGGACTAGCGGCTCCTACGAGCAGTACTTC CASSSWTSGSYEQYF
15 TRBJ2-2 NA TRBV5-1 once TGCGCCAGCAGCGTCTCGGGACGGAACACCGGGGAGCTGTTTTTT CASSVSGRNTGELFF
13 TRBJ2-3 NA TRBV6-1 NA TGTGCCAGCAGTGCGCAGCCAGGGGATACGCAGTATTTT CASSAQPGDTQYF
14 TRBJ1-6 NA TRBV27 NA TGTGCCAGCAGTTTATTCGCAGTTAATTCACCCCTCCACTTT CASSLFAVNSPLHF
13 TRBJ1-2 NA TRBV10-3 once TGTGCCAGCAGTTCATCCGAAGTCTATGGCTACACCTTC CASSSSEVYGYTF
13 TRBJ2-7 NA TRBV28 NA TGTGCCAGCAGTCACAGGGAACCCTACGAGCAGTACTTC CASSHREPYEQYF
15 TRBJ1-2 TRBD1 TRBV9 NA TGTGCCAGCAGCGTAGGAGGGGGCGTGGGCTATGGCTACACCTTC CASSVGGGVGYGYTF
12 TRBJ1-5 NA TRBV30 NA TGTGCCTGGAGTTTAAACCGTGGGCCCCAGCATTTT CAWSLNRGPQHF
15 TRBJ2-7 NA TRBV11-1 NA TGTGCCAGCAGCTTAATGCAGGGGAGCCCCTACGAGCAGTACTTC CASSLMQGSPYEQYF
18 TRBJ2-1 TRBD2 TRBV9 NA TGTGCCAGCAGCGTAGCTACCCAAACTAGCGGACTCTACAGTGAGCAGTTCTTC CASSVATQTSGLYSEQFF
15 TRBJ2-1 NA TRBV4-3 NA TGCGCCAGCAGCCAAGAAATAAGGGGATGGGATGAGCAGTTCTTC CASSQEIRGWDEQFF
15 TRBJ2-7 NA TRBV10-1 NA TGCGCCAGCAGTGATGGGACGGGCCGCGGCTACGAGCAGTACTTC CASSDGTGRGYEQYF
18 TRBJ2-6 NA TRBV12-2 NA TGTGCAAGTCGCGAATGCGTGACCACACAAAGTCGGGCCAACGTCCTGACTTTC CASRECVTTQSRANVLTF